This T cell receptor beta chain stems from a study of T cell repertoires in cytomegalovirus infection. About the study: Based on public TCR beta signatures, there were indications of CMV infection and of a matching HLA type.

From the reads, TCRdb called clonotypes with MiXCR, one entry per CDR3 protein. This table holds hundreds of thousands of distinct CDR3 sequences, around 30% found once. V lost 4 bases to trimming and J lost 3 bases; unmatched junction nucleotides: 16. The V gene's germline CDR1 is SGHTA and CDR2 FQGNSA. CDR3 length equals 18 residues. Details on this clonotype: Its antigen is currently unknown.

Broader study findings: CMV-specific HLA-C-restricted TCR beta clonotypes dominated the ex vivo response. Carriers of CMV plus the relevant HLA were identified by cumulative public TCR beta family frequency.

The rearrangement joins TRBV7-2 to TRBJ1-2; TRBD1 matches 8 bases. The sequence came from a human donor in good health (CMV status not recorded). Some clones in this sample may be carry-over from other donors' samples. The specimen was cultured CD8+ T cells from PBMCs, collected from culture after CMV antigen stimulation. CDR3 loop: CASSSWSGDRPGDYGYTF. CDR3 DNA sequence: TGTGCCAGCAGCTCGTGGTCAGGGGACAGGCCTGGGGACTATGGCTACACCTTC.